This entry lists 24 T cell receptor beta chains sequenced from one sample in a study of CD8+ T cells in alopecia areata. The treatment was: oral pan-JAK inhibitor, 5-10 mg twice daily. It was cDNA, reverse transcribed from extracted RNA, that served as the sequencing template. The assay was immunoSEQ multiplex PCR, and TCRdb's table has in-frame clones only and misses some. The table includes over 150,000 clones, 55% to 75% detected once. This specimen was CD4+ T cells sorted from blood, taken at week 24, from a patient treated with tofacitinib. The receptors were sampled from a human donor with alopecia areata.

In this sample, this clone turned up a few times. The chain links TRBV7-2 to TRBJ2-5; 10 nucleotides match TRBD1. The last part of the DNA fits TRBJ2-7 better; the J call may be wrong. The CDR3 length is 15 residues. Per germline, CDR1 SGHTA and CDR2 FQGNSA. The CDR3 loop is CASSPRTGGIYEQYF. In DNA form, the CDR3 reads TGTGCCAGCAGCCCTCGGACAGGGGGGATCTACGAGCAGTACTTC.

This sequence joins TRBV10-3 and TRBJ2-7, with no clear D. The CDR3 extends over 12 amino acids. Germline values: CDR1 ENHRY, CDR2 SYGVKD. V lost 4 bases, J lost 1 base, and 5 bases lay in between. DNA of the CDR3: TGTGCCATCAGTGCCCCATCCTACGAGCAGTACTTC. Its protein is CAISAPSYEQYF.

The chain uses TRBV15 and TRBJ1-5; perhaps TRBD1 as D (5 bases). This CDR3 is 14 amino acids long. V lost 4 bases, J lost 10 bases, and 17 bases lay in between. Germline-derived CDR1 and CDR2 are LNHNV and YYDKDF (reference sequence). The CDR3 loop is CATSTRPQVHPQHF. The CDR3 DNA sequence: TGTGCCACCAGCACCCGACCACAGGTTCATCCCCAGCATTTT.

This clone was observed a handful of times. The chain employs TRBV5-6 and TRBJ2-7; 7 bases are a match to TRBD1. V lost 0 bases to trimming and J lost 6 bases; unmatched junction nucleotides: 6. The CDR3 length is 14 residues. CDR1 is SGHDT and CDR2 is YYEEEE in the germline V gene. The CDR3 nucleotides are TGTGCCAGCAGCTTGGACCCGACAGGGATCGAGCAGTACTTC. It translates to CASSLDPTGIEQYF.

The V call is TRBV27, the J call TRBJ2-3; D perhaps matches TRBD1 (5 bases). V lost 6 bases and J 6 bases, leaving 16 bases between the germline ends. The CDR3 has 14 residues. Germline values: CDR1 MNHEY, CDR2 SMNVEV (reference sequence). CDR3 sequence reads: CASSLKEGVDTQYF. The CDR3 region has the DNA TGTGCCAGCAGCCTGAAGGAAGGGGTGGATACGCAGTATTTT.

This chain links TRBV2 with TRBJ2-3, with D uncertain. The V gene lost 2 bases and the J gene lost 7 bases, with 7 bases spanning the gap. This CDR3 has 12 amino acids. The germline gives CDR1 SNHLY, CDR2 FYNNEI. CDR3 sequence (DNA): TGTGCCAGCAGTGAACAGGTCAATACGCAGTATTTT. Translating gives CASSEQVNTQYF.

In its sample, this clone was seen a few times. The chain combines TRBV5-6 with TRBJ2-3, with D possibly being TRBD2 (7 bases). The CDR3 covers 16 residues. Trimming left V 4 bases short and J 2 bases short, with 17 bases between. CDR1 SGHDT and CDR2 YYEEEE come from the germline V gene. CDR3 DNA sequence: TGTGCCAGCAGCCGAAAGGCGGGGGCCTTCACAGATACGCAGTATTTT. It codes for CASSRKAGAFTDTQYF. Full variable domain (remainder filled in from reference TRBV5-6 and TRBJ2-3): DAGVTQSPTHLIKTRGQQVTLRCSPKSGHDTVSWYQQALGQGPQFIFQYYEEEERQRGNFPDRFSGHQFPNYSSELNVNALLLGDSALYLCASSRKAGAFTDTQYFGPGTRLTVL.

The chain has TRBV7-2 and TRBJ2-5; possibly TRBD1 for D (5 bases). V lost 1 base to trimming and J lost 8 bases, with 11 bases between them. This CDR3 is built from 13 residues. Germline CDR1 is SGHTA and CDR2 is FQGNSA. The CDR3 reads CASSLGQFGTQYF. CDR3 nucleotide sequence: TGTGCCAGCAGCTTAGGACAGTTTGGAACCCAGTACTTC.

The V call is TRBV10-3, the J call TRBJ2-1; 9 bases are shared with TRBD2. Trimming took 7 bases from V and 6 from J; bases not matched to a gene: 7. Germline CDR1 ENHRY, CDR2 SYGVKD. This CDR3 has 14 amino acids. CDR3 loop: CAIKQGAGGNEQFF. CDR3 sequence (DNA): TGTGCCATCAAACAGGGAGCGGGAGGCAATGAGCAGTTCTTC.

V gene TRBV6-5 combines with J gene TRBJ1-5; D is undetermined. The CDR3 has 15 residues. CDR1 is MNHEY and CDR2 is SVGAGI in the germline V gene. Trimming shortened V by 6 bases and J by 5 bases, and 17 bases separated the two germline ends. CDR3 in amino acids: CASSRRSGDYQPQHF. Written as DNA, the CDR3 is TGTGCCAGCAGCCGCCGGAGTGGGGATTATCAGCCCCAGCATTTT.

In this sample, this clone turned up a few times. The chain combines TRBV5-1 with TRBJ1-1; 8 bases fit TRBD1. CDR1 and CDR2 (germline): SGHRS, YFSETQ. V dropped 0 bases and J dropped 7; count of bases not matched to a gene: 8. The CDR3 is made up of 15 amino acids. The CDR3 DNA reads TGCGCCAGCAGCTTGGAACCGGGACAGGTCAATGAAGCTTTCTTT. Translating gives CASSLEPGQVNEAFF.

The chain uses TRBV30 and TRBJ2-3; TRBD2 might be the D (5 bases). Germline values: CDR1 GTSNPN, CDR2 SVGIG (reference sequence). This CDR3 has 15 amino acids. V shed 2 bases and J shed 0 bases, with 12 bases lying between them. DNA for the CDR3: TGTGCCTGGAGTTTGGCGGGCGGTAGCACAGATACGCAGTATTTT. Its translation: CAWSLAGGSTDTQYF. Full variable domain (remainder filled in from reference TRBV30 and TRBJ2-3): SQTIHQWPATLVQPVGSPLSLECTVEGTSNPNLYWYRQAAGRGLQLLFYSVGIGQISSEVPQNLSASRPQDRQFILSSKKLLLSDSGFYLCAWSLAGGSTDTQYFGPGTRLTVL.

This chain links TRBV30 with TRBJ2-1; TRBD1 or TRBD2 may be the D gene (6 bases each). V was pared by 0 bases and J by 12 bases, with 15 bases between. Germline loops: CDR1 GTSNPN, CDR2 SVGIG (reference sequence). CDR3 length: 13 residues. The CDR3 region is CAWSVTGRDMQFF. In DNA form, the CDR3 reads TGTGCCTGGAGTGTAACGGGGCGGGACATGCAGTTCTTC.

The rearrangement links TRBV19 to TRBJ1-6; 7 bases are a match to TRBD1. The CDR3 runs to 15 residues. Trimming removed 5 bases from V and 6 bases from J; junction bases left unmatched: 7. Germline CDR1 reads LNHDA; CDR2 reads SQIVND (reference sequence). The CDR3 spells CASSRRQGGNSPLHF. CDR3 DNA: TGTGCCAGTAGTCGACGACAGGGCGGTAATTCACCCCTCCACTTT.

The V and J genes are TRBV19 and TRBJ2-7; D remains unclear. Germline V gives CDR1 LNHDA, CDR2 SQIVND (reference sequence). V was pared by 5 bases and J by 1 base, with 9 bases between. The CDR3 is 13 amino acids. In DNA form, the CDR3 reads TGTGCCAGTAGTGAACGTCTTTCCTACGAGCAGTACTTC. It is translated as CASSERLSYEQYF. Using reference TRBV19 and TRBJ2-7 for the parts outside the CDR3, the full variable domain is DGGITQSPKYLFRKEGQNVTLSCEQNLNHDAMYWYRQDPGQGLRLIYYSQIVNDFQKGDIAEGYSVSREKKESFPLTVTSAQKNPTAFYLCASSERLSYEQYFGPGTRLTVT.

Notes on this clone: Other DNA sequences in the same sample also yield this CDR3. The rearrangement uses TRBV5-6 and TRBJ2-3; D might be TRBD1 (6 bases). This CDR3 contains 15 residues. Germline CDR1 SGHDT, CDR2 YYEEEE. Trimming removed 2 bases at V and 4 bases at J, with 14 bases between. This CDR3 is CASSLGQGNPDTQYF. In nucleotides, the CDR3 is TGTGCCAGCAGCTTAGGTCAGGGGAACCCAGATACGCAGTATTTT.

The sample holds a few counts of this clone. This rearrangement joins TRBV29-1 to TRBJ2-5; the D is unclear. CDR1 is SQVTM and CDR2 is ANQGSEA in the germline V gene. V lost 4 bases and J 3 bases, leaving 12 bases between the germline ends. The CDR3 has 13 residues. CDR3 DNA: TGCAGCGTTGCCCCCCTTACTGAAGAGACCCAGTACTTC. Its protein product is CSVAPLTEETQYF.

The rearrangement links TRBV25-1 to TRBJ2-2; D may match TRBD1 or TRBD2 (6 bases each). Germline CDR1 MGHDK, CDR2 SYGVNS. Trimming stripped 3 bases from V and 6 bases from J, with 8 bases between. The CDR3 totals 13 residues. This chain's CDR3 is CASSDRGAGELFF. The CDR3 coding sequence is TGTGCCAGCAGTGATAGGGGGGCCGGGGAGCTGTTTTTT.

This clone was counted many times. This chain links TRBV7-2 with TRBJ1-1; the D gene is possibly TRBD1 (5 bases). The CDR3 runs to 14 residues. The V gene's germline CDR1 is SGHTA and CDR2 FQGNSA. The germline V and J ends were trimmed by 1 base and 7 bases, with 13 bases remaining between them. CDR3 in amino acids: CASSLVGGQGEAFF. DNA for the CDR3: TGTGCCAGCAGCTTAGTCGGAGGGCAGGGTGAAGCTTTCTTT. Combining the CDR3 with reference TRBV7-2 and TRBJ1-1 gives the whole variable domain GAGVSQSPSNKVTEKGKDVELRCDPISGHTALYWYRQSLGQGLEFLIYFQGNSAPDKSGLPSDRFSAERTGGSVSTLTIQRTQQEDSAVYLCASSLVGGQGEAFFGQGTRLTVV.

This clone was seen a few times. V gene TRBV29-1 combines with J gene TRBJ2-5; D not resolved. The CDR3 runs 13 residues. The ends were cut back, 4 bases at V and 4 bases at J, with 13 bases in the middle. Germline V gives CDR1 SQVTM, CDR2 ANQGSEA. Written as DNA, the CDR3 is TGCAGCGTTGCCCAGGTGGCTGGAGAGACCCAGTACTTC. Its protein is CSVAQVAGETQYF.

The rearrangement links TRBV9 to TRBJ2-2, with D possibly matching TRBD2 (6 bases). V dropped 4 bases and J dropped 3 bases, with 13 bases sitting between them. The CDR3 has 15 amino acids. In germline, CDR1 is SGDLS, CDR2 YYNGEE. Here the CDR3 DNA reads TGTGCCAGCAGCAAAGGAGGGGAGTACACCGGGGAGCTGTTTTTT. Its translation: CASSKGGEYTGELFF.

The V call is TRBV27, the J call TRBJ2-7; TRBD1 matches 9 bases. From germline, CDR1 is MNHEY and CDR2 SMNVEV (reference sequence). CDR3 length: 12 residues. V was clipped by 6 bases and J by 12 bases; unmatched bases: 9. The CDR3 spells CASSRWGQGLYF. For the CDR3, the DNA is TGTGCCAGCAGCCGATGGGGACAGGGACTGTACTTC.

The chain has TRBV5-1 and TRBJ2-5; D may be TRBD1 or TRBD2 (5 bases each). The V gene lost 6 bases and the J gene lost 4 bases, with 19 bases spanning the gap. CDR3 length: 15 amino acids. Germline CDR1 is SGHRS and CDR2 is YFSETQ. The CDR3 DNA is TGCGCCAGCACCAAAACGGGCAGGGAGAGAGAGACCCAGTACTTC. Its protein product is CASTKTGRERETQYF.

The chain joins TRBV19 to TRBJ1-1, with TRBD1 identical over 7 bases. CDR3 length: 15 residues. Losses at the gene ends were 5 bases for V and 0 bases for J; bases not matched to a gene: 6. Germline CDR1 LNHDA, CDR2 SQIVND (reference sequence). CDR3 protein: CASSSGTDLNTEAFF. For the CDR3, the DNA is TGTGCCAGTAGTTCCGGGACAGACCTGAACACTGAAGCTTTCTTT.